The rows below give T cell receptor beta chains drawn from one sample of a study of CD8+ T cells in alopecia areata. Clones were sequenced by immunoSEQ multiplex PCR, and TCRdb holds only the in-frame ones, with some missing. The sample records around 140,000 clones, about 50% being singletons. Sequencing used CD8+ T cells sorted from blood, obtained at week 0. These receptors were taken from a human donor with alopecia areata. Both conserved end residues are trimmed from each CDR3. Fields, in order: J gene, V gene, CDR3 protein.

TRBJ2-7 | TRBV5-6 | ASSPGLILYEQY
TRBJ2-1 | TRBV7-9 | ASSPRARSLNEQF
TRBJ2-7 | TRBV7-9 | ASSLLLGAYEQY
TRBJ1-1 | TRBV27 | ASIGGNTEAF
TRBJ1-2 | TRBV5-6 | ASSPDRVTSFGYT
TRBJ1-1 | TRBV9 | ASSATLTDDTEAF
TRBJ2-3 | TRBV27 | ASSLASGGPSTDTQY
TRBJ2-1 | TRBV29-1 | SPGGDCNEQF
TRBJ1-2 | TRBV13 | ASSEQGIYGYT
TRBJ2-6 | TRBV27 | ASSLGRGTGANVLT
TRBJ2-7 | TRBV29-1 | SVEAVSPGEQY
TRBJ1-3 | TRBV5-1 | ASSAPDSNTIY
TRBJ2-3 | TRBV4-1 | ASSPRGPSTDTQY
TRBJ1-1 | TRBV29-1 | SARQGAGTEAF
TRBJ1-5 | TRBV4-1 | ASSPRRAGHQH
TRBJ2-3 | TRBV5-1 | ASSARGASTDTQY
TRBJ1-1 | TRBV19 | ASSIFSGTAEAF
TRBJ2-7 | TRBV9 | ASSVGAGDYEQY
TRBJ2-7 | TRBV5-6 | ASSFGTGSYEQY
TRBJ1-1 | TRBV5-4 | ASSLNRRTEAF
TRBJ2-1 | TRBV7-9 | ASSPGLQETNEQF
TRBJ1-1 | TRBV12-5 | ASGLSTGVDTEAF
TRBJ2-3 | TRBV5-6 | ASSPQGRTDTQY
TRBJ2-3 | TRBV7-2 | ASRRNRDRVGDTQY
TRBJ1-1 | TRBV25-1 | ASSELGENTEAF